The rows below give T cell receptor beta chains drawn from one sample of a study of blood T cell repertoires in COVID-19. The data were produced by immunoSEQ multiplex PCR, yet TCRdb's version contains in-frame clones alone and is incomplete. The sample shows approximately 100,000 clones, approximately 79% of them seen only once. The material sequenced was peripheral blood. Receptor source: a man aged 70-80 years with active or convalescent COVID-19. The CDR3 runs from the conserved cysteine through the conserved F or W. A D gene is named only where the DNA matches it firmly. A clone size is listed for some rows: how often the clone was seen (once, few, many), or a class if it is expanded.

. TRBJ1-5 . TRBV5-5 TGTGCCAGCAGCTTGGCCTCCAGCAGGGTCAAGGAACCCCAGCATTTT CASSLASSRVKEPQHF
. TRBJ1-2 few TRBV14 TGTGCCAGCAGCTCTCGGGGAGGCCCTATCCGCTACACCTTC CASSSRGGPIRYTF
. TRBJ1-1 . TRBV18 TGTGCCAGCTCACCACAGGGGGAGGGCACTGAAGCTTTCTTT CASSPQGEGTEAFF
. TRBJ1-1 . TRBV30 TGTGCCTGGAGTAGAGATATGAACACTGAAGCTTTCTTT CAWSRDMNTEAFF
. TRBJ2-2 few TRBV19 TGTGCCAGTAGTATTAGAGGGAACACCGGGGAGCTGTTTTTT CASSIRGNTGELFF
. TRBJ2-7 once TRBV6-2/TRBV6-3 TGTGCCAGCAGTTTACTACCCTACGAGCAGTACTTC CASSLLPYEQYF
. TRBJ2-2 . TRBV5-1 TGCGCCAGCAGCCCCGGACTCTCGAACACCGGGGAGCTGTTTTTT CASSPGLSNTGELFF
TRBD2 TRBJ2-3 . TRBV10-1 TGCGCCAGCAGCGGGGGGAGCCCTTCGGGCACGCAGTATTTT CASSGGSPSGTQYF
. TRBJ1-1 once TRBV18 TGTGCCAGCTCCCCCCGTCTACAGGGACTGAACACTGAAGCTTTCTTT CASSPRLQGLNTEAFF
. TRBJ1-2 . TRBV3-1/TRBV3-2 TGTGCCAGCAGCCAAGAGCCCGTGATAGGAGAGAACTATGGCTACACCTTC CASSQEPVIGENYGYTF
. TRBJ2-1 . TRBV19 TGTGCCAGTAGTGTGCGGGGCTCCACTAATGAGCAGTTCTTC CASSVRGSTNEQFF
TRBD1 TRBJ2-5 few TRBV2 TGTGCCAGCAGGGACGTCTCAGGGGGCCAAGAGACCCAGTACTTC CASRDVSGGQETQYF
TRBD2 TRBJ2-6 . TRBV7-6 TGTGCCAGCAGCTTGACTAGCGGGGGGGCATCTGGGGCCAACGTCCTGACTTTC CASSLTSGGASGANVLTF
. TRBJ1-2 . TRBV29-1 TGCAGCGTTGTCCCGCTGCGCGCTGGTGGCTACACCTTC CSVVPLRAGGYTF
. TRBJ1-5 once TRBV24-1 TGTGCCACCAGTGATCCCCAATGGCCCCAGCATTTT CATSDPQWPQHF
. TRBJ1-1 . TRBV7-2 TGTGCCAGCAGCTTCGGACACGCGAACACTGAAGCTTTCTTT CASSFGHANTEAFF
TRBD1 TRBJ1-5 few TRBV7-8 TGTGCCAGCAGCTTAAGGTACAGGGGAGAAAATCAGCCCCAGCATTTT CASSLRYRGENQPQHF
. TRBJ1-2 once TRBV12-3/TRBV12-4 TGTGCCAGCAGTGGACCCGGGGGCTATGGCTACACCTTC CASSGPGGYGYTF
TRBD1 TRBJ2-7 . TRBV19 TGTGCCAGTAGTGGGCGGACAGGGATGTACGAGCAGTACTTC CASSGRTGMYEQYF
TRBD1 TRBJ2-1 . TRBV6-5 TGTGCCAGCGCAGACAGGGTATATGGCAATGAGCAGTTCTTC CASADRVYGNEQFF
TRBD1 TRBJ2-2 . TRBV27 TGTGCCAGCAGTTTATCGCCCGGGACAGGCGGGGAGCTGTTTTTT CASSLSPGTGGELFF
TRBD2 TRBJ2-3 . TRBV27 TGTGCCAGCAGTTTAAATGGTCGGGGGGGGATAGATACGCAGTATTTT CASSLNGRGGIDTQYF
. TRBJ1-3 . TRBV6-6 TGTGCCAGCAGTTACTCCCCAGGGAAGGCTGGAAACACCATATATTTT CASSYSPGKAGNTIYF
. TRBJ1-1 . TRBV3-1/TRBV3-2 TGTGCCAGCAGCCGTAGGGGGAGGGCTGAAGCTTTCTTT CASSRRGRAEAFF
. TRBJ2-7 few TRBV20-1 TGCAGTGCTACTTCTGGCCACGAGCAGTACTTC CSATSGHEQYF
. TRBJ2-5 few TRBV7-2 TGTGCCAGCAGCTTACGCTCGGGGGAGACCCAGTACTTC CASSLRSGETQYF
. TRBJ2-7 . TRBV11-3 TGTGCCAGCAGCCTTTATAGCTCCTACGAGCAGTACTTC CASSLYSSYEQYF
. TRBJ2-5 . TRBV5-1 TGCGCCAGCAGCTTGGAGGGGGGGCCGGCGAACTTC CASSLEGGPANF
TRBD1 TRBJ1-1 . TRBV4-1 TGCGCCAGCAGCCAAGTGGGACAGGGAGGGACTGAAGCTTTCTTT CASSQVGQGGTEAFF
. TRBJ1-1 . TRBV11-2 TGTGCCAGCAGCTTAAACAGCTGGGCCATGAACACTGAAGCTTTCTTT CASSLNSWAMNTEAFF
TRBD1 TRBJ1-6 once TRBV4-2 TGTGCCAGCAGCCAAACACGGGGGACAGCGAATTCACCCCTCCACTTT CASSQTRGTANSPLHF
. TRBJ1-5 . TRBV30 TGTGCCTGGAGTTGGGGGGGGAACCAGCCCCAGCATTTT CAWSWGGNQPQHF
. TRBJ1-2 . TRBV6-1 TGTGCCAGCAGTGAAGCAGGGGGGGGTAACGGCTACACCTTC CASSEAGGGNGYTF
. TRBJ1-1 few TRBV7-9 TGTGCCAGCAGCCCAACCACAGGGAACACTGAAGCTTTCTTT CASSPTTGNTEAFF
TRBD1 TRBJ1-5 . TRBV6-5 TGTGCCAGCCGGACAGGACTTAATCAGCCCCAGCATTTT CASRTGLNQPQHF
TRBD1 TRBJ1-3 . TRBV9 TGTGCCAGCAGCGTAGGACAGGGGGACACCATATATTTT CASSVGQGDTIYF
TRBD2 TRBJ2-1 . TRBV5-4 TGTGCCAGCAGCTTGGAGGGCGGGGGGCCATACAATGAGCAGTTCTTC CASSLEGGGPYNEQFF
. TRBJ2-7 . TRBV6-6 TGTGCCAGCAAGGGGGCCGGGGGATCAGGTGAGCAGTACTTC CASKGAGGSGEQYF
. TRBJ2-7 few TRBV7-9 TGTGCCAGCAGCTCCACAGGGTCCCGCGAGCAGTACTTC CASSSTGSREQYF
. TRBJ1-1 . TRBV11-3 TGTGCCAGCAGCTTAGGGGGGCCTGAAGCTTTCTTT CASSLGGPEAFF
TRBD2 TRBJ2-7 . TRBV9 TGTGCCAGCAGCCCGACTAGCGGGGGGTACGAGCAGTACTTC CASSPTSGGYEQYF
. TRBJ2-3 . TRBV5-6 TGTGCCAGCAGCTTGGCTTGGCAGGGGAGCACAGATACGCAGTATTTT CASSLAWQGSTDTQYF
TRBD1 TRBJ2-7 . TRBV10-3 TGTGCCATCAGTGAGTCGGACAGGGGGCGAGACTTC CAISESDRGRDF
. TRBJ1-2 . TRBV20-1 TGCAGTGCGACTTCTAACTATGGCTACACCTTC CSATSNYGYTF
. TRBJ1-6 . TRBV4-1 TGCGCCAGCAGCCAAGGGCCCCTGGGCCGGGACTACTCACCCCTCCACTTT CASSQGPLGRDYSPLHF
. TRBJ1-1 . TRBV7-3 TGTGCCAGCAGCCCCCGACCCTTAGGGGCTGAAGCTTTCTTT CASSPRPLGAEAFF
. TRBJ2-5 . TRBV5-8 TGTGCCAGCAGCCTACAGGGTAGCGAGACCCAGTACTTC CASSLQGSETQYF
TRBD1 TRBJ1-5 . TRBV27 TGTGCCAGCAGTACTACGACAGGGGACAATCAGCCCCAGCATTTT CASSTTTGDNQPQHF
. TRBJ2-1 once TRBV7-7 TGTGCTAGCAGCTTAGGGGGGGGGACTGTTAATGAGCAGTTCTTC CASSLGGGTVNEQFF
TRBD1 TRBJ2-1 . TRBV5-8 TGTGCCAGCAGCTCTGGACAGGCTGTCGATGAGCAGTTCTTC CASSSGQAVDEQFF
. TRBJ2-7 . TRBV6-2/TRBV6-3 TGTGCCAGCAGTTACCCTACTTATCCCCAGGAAAACAGGGAATTAGGAGAGCAGTACTTC CASSYPTYPQENRELGEQYF
. TRBJ2-3 . TRBV2 TGTGCCAGCAGTGGGCGGGGGCAGTATTTT CASSGRGQYF